These 3 T cell receptor beta chains were sequenced from one sample in a study of blood T cell repertoires in COVID-19. Profiling relied on immunoSEQ multiplex PCR, and the TCRdb table lists in-frame clones only, not all of them. The table lists 100,000 to 150,000 clones, about 85% of them singletons. Source material: peripheral blood. The receptors derive from a woman of 80 years or more with acute or convalescent COVID-19.

The chain uses TRBV18 and TRBJ1-5; D gene uncertain. CDR3 length: 13 amino acids. With 3 bases removed from V and 6 bases from J, the gap between germline ends came to 9 bases. The V gene's germline CDR1 is KGHSH and CDR2 LQKENI. The CDR3 region is CASSPPSSQPQHF. DNA for the CDR3: TGTGCCAGCTCACCCCCTAGTTCTCAGCCCCAGCATTTT.

The chain recombines TRBV19 with TRBJ2-5; D not certain. With 1 base removed from V and 1 base from J, the gap between germline ends came to 10 bases. Germline V gives CDR1 LNHDA, CDR2 SQIVND (reference sequence). The CDR3 is made up of 15 amino acids. Here the CDR3 DNA reads TGTGCCAGTAGTATAGGCCCGGGTTCCCAAGAGACCCAGTACTTC. It encodes CASSIGPGSQETQYF.

This clone was detected only once. The V gene is TRBV5-1, the J gene TRBJ1-4, with D possibly matching TRBD1 (6 bases). V lost 4 bases, J lost 3 bases, and 10 bases lay in between. In germline, CDR1 is SGHRS, CDR2 YFSETQ. The CDR3 is 14 amino acids. This CDR3 is CASSTTGANEKLFF. The CDR3 DNA reads TGCGCCAGCAGCACGACAGGCGCTAATGAAAAACTGTTTTTT.